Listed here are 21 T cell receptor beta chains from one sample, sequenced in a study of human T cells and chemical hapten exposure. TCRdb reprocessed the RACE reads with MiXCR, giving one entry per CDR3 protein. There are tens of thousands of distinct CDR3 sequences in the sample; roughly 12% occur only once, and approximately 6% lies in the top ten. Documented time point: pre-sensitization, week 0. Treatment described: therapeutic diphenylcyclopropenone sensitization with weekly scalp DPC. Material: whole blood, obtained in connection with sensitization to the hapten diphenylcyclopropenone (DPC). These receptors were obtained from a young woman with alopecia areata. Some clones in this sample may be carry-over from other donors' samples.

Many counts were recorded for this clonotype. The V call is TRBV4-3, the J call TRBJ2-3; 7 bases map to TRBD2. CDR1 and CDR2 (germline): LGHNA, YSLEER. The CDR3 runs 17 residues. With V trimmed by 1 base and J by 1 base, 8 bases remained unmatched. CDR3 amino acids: CASSQASSGSGTDTQYF. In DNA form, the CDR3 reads TGCGCCAGCAGCCAAGCTTCTAGCGGATCAGGCACAGATACGCAGTATTTT.

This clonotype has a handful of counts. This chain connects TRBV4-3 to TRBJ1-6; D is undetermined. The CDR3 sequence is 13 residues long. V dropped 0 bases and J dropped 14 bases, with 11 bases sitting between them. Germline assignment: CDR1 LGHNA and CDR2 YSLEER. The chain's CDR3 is CASSQDLGYALHF. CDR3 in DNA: TGCGCCAGCAGCCAAGATTTAGGCTACGCCCTCCACTTT.

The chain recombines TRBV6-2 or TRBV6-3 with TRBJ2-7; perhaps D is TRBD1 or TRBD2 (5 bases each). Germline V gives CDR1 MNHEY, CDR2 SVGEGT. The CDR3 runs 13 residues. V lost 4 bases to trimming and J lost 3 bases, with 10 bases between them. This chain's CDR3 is CASSSGPIYEQYF. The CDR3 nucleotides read TGTGCCAGCAGTTCGGGACCGATCTACGAGCAGTACTTC.

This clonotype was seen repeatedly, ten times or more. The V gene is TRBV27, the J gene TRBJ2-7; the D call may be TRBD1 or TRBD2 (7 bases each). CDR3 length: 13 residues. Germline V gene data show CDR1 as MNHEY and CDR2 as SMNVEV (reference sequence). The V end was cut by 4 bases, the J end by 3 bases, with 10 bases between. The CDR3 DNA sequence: TGTGCCAGCAGTTCAGGGGGGGGCTACGAGCAGTACTTC. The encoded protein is CASSSGGGYEQYF.

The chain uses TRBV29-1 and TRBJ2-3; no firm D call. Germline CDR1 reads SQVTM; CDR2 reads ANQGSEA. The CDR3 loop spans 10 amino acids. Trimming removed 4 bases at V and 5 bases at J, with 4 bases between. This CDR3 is CSVGVDTQYF. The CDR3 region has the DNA TGCAGCGTTGGAGTAGATACGCAGTATTTT.

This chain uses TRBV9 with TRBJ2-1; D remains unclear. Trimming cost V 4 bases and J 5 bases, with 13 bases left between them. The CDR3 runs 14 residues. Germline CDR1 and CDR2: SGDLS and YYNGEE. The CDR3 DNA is TGTGCCAGCAGCTTTGGACGCGGAAACAATGAGCAGTTCTTC. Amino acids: CASSFGRGNNEQFF.

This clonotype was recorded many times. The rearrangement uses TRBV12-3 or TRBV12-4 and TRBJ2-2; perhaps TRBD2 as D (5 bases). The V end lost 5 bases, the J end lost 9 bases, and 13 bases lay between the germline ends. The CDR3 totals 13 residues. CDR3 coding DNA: TGTGCCAGCAGTCCGTGGGGAGTTAGGGAGCTGTTTTTT. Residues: CASSPWGVRELFF.

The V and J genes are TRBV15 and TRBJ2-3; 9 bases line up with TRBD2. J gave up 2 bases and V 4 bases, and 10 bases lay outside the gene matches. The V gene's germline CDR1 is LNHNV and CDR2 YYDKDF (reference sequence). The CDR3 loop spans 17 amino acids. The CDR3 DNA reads TGTGCCACCAGCACCTGGATGACTAGCGGCACCACAGATACGCAGTATTTT. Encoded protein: CATSTWMTSGTTDTQYF.

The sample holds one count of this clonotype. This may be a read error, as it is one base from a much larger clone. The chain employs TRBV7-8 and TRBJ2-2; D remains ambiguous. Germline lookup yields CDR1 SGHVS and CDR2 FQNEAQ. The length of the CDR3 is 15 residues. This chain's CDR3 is CANSLRAQNTGELFF. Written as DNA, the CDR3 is TGTGCCAACAGCTTAAGAGCCCAGAACACCGGGGAGCTGTTTTTT.

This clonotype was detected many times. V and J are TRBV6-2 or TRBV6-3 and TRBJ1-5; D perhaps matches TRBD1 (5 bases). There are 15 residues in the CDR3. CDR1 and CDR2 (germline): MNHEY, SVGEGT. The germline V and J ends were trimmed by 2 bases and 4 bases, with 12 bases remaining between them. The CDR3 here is CASSYRGWKNQPQHF. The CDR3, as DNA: TGTGCCAGCAGTTACAGGGGATGGAAAAATCAGCCCCAGCATTTT.

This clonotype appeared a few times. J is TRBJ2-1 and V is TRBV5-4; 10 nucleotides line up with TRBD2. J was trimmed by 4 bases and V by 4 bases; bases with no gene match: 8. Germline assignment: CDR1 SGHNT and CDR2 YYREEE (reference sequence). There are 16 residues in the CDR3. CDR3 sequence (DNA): TGTGCCAGCAGCCCATCAGCGGGAGGGTATTACAATGAGCAGTTCTTC. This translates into CASSPSAGGYYNEQFF. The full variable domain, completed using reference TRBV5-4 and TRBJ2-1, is ETGVTQSPTHLIKTRGQQVTLRCSSQSGHNTVSWYQQALGQGPQFIFQYYREEENGRGNFPPRFSGLQFPNYSSELNVNALELDDSALYLCASSPSAGGYYNEQFFGPGTRLTVL.

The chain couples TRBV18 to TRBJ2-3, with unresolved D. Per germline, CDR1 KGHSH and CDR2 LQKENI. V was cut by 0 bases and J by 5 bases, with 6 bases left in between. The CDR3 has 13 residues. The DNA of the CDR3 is TGTGCCAGCTCACCACCCACCCGAGATACGCAGTATTTT. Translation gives CASSPPTRDTQYF.

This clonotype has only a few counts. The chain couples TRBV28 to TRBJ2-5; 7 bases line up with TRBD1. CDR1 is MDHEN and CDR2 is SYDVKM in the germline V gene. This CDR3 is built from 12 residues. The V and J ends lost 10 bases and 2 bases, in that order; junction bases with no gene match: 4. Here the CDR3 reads CATRTGQETQYF. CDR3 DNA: TGTGCCACCCGGACAGGACAAGAGACCCAGTACTTC.

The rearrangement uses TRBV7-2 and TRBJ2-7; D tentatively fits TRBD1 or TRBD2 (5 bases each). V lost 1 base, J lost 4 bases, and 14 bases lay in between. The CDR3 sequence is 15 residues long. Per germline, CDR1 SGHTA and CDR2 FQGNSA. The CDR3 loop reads CASSLEPGRPYEQYF. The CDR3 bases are TGTGCCAGCAGCTTAGAACCAGGGAGACCGTACGAGCAGTACTTC.

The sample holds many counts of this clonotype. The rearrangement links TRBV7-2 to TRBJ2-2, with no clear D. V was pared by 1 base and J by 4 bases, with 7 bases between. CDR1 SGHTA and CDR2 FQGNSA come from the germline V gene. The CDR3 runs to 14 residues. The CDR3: CASSLDGSTGELFF. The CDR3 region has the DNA TGTGCCAGCAGCTTAGACGGTAGCACCGGGGAGCTGTTTTTT.

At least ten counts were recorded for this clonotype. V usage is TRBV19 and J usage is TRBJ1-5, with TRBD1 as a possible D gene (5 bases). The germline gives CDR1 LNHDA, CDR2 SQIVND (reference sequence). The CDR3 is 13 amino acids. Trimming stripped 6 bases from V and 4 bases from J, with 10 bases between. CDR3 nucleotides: TGTGCCAGTAGATGGGGCGGGAATCAGCCCCAGCATTTT. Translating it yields CASRWGGNQPQHF.

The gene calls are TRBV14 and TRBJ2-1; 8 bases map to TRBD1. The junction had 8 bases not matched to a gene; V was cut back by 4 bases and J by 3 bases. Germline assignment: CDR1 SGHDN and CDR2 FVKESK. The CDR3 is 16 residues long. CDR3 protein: CASSPTDRVYYNEQFF. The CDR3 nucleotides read TGTGCCAGCAGCCCCACGGACAGGGTCTACTACAATGAGCAGTTCTTC.

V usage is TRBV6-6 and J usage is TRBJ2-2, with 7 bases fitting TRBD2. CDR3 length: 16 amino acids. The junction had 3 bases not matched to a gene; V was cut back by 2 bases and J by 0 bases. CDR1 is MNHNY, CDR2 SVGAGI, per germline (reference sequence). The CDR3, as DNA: TGTGCCAGCAGTTACGTCGGGGGGTCGAACACCGGGGAGCTGTTTTTT. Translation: CASSYVGGSNTGELFF.

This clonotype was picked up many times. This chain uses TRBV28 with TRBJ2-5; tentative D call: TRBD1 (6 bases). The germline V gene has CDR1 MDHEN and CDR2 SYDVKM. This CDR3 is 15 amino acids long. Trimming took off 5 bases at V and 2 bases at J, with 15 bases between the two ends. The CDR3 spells CASSPDRTVQETQYF. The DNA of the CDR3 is TGTGCCAGCAGTCCGGATAGGACAGTTCAAGAGACCCAGTACTTC.

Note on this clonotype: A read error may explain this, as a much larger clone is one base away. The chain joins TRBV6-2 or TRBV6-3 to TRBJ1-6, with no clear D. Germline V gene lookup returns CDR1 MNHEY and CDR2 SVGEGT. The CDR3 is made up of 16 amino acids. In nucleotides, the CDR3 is TGTGCCAGCAGCCACCTGGCGCAGGCCCGGGATTCACCCCACCACTTT. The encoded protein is CASSHLAQARDSPHHF.

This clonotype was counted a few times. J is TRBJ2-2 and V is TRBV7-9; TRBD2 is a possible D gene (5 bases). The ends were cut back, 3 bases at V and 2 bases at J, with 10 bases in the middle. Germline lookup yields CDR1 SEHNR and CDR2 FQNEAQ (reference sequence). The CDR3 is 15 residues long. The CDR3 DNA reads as TGTGCCAGCAGCTTTTTGAGCGGAAACACCGGGGAGCTGTTTTTT. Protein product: CASSFLSGNTGELFF.